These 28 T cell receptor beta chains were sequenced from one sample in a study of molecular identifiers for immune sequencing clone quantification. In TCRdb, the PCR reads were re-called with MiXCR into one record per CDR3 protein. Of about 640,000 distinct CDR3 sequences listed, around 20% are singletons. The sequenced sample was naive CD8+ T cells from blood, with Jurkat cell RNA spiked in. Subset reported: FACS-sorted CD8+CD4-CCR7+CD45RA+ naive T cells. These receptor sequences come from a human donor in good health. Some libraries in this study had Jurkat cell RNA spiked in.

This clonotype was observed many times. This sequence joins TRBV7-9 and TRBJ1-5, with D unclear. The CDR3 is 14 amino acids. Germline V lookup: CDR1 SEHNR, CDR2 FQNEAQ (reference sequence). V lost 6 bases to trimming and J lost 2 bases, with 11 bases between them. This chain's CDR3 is CASRPGDGNQPQHF. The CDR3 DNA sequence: TGTGCCAGCAGGCCAGGAGACGGCAATCAGCCCCAGCATTTT.

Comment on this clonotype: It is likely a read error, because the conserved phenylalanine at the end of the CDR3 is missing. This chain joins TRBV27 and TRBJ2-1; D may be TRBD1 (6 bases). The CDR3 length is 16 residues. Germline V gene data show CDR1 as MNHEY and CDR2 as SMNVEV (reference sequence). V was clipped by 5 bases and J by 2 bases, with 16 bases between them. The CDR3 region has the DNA TGTGCCAGCAGTATCCTCACAGGGTATACCTACAATGAGCAGTTCCTC. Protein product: CASSILTGYTYNEQFL.

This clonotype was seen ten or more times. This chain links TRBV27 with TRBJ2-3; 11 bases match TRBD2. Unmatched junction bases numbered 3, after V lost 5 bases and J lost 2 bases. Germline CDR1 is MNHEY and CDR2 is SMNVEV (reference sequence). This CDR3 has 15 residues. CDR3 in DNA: TGTGCCAGCAGTGCTAGCGGGAGGCACACAGATACGCAGTATTTT. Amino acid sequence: CASSASGRHTDTQYF.

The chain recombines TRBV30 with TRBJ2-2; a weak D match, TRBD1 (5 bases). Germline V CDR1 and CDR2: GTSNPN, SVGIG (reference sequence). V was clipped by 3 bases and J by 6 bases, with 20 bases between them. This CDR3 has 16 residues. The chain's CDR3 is CAWRVVGASLPGELFF. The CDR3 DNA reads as TGTGCCTGGAGAGTAGTAGGGGCGAGTCTCCCCGGGGAGCTGTTTTTT.

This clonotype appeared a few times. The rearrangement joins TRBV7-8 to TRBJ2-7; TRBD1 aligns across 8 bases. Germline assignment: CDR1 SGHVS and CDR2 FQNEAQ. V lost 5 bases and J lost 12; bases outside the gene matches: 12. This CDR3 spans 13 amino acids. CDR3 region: CASSANIGQGLYF. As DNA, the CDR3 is TGTGCCAGCAGCGCCAACATCGGACAGGGCTTGTACTTC.

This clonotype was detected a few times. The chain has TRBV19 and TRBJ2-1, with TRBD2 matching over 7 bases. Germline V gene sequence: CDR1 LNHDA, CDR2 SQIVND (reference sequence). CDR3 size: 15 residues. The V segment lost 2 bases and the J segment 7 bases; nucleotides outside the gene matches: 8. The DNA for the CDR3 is TGTGCCAGTAGTATATTTGCGGGAGTGGATAATGAGCAGTTCTTC. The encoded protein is CASSIFAGVDNEQFF. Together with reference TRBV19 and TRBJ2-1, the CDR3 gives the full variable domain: DGGITQSPKYLFRKEGQNVTLSCEQNLNHDAMYWYRQDPGQGLRLIYYSQIVNDFQKGDIAEGYSVSREKKESFPLTVTSAQKNPTAFYLCASSIFAGVDNEQFFGPGTRLTVL.

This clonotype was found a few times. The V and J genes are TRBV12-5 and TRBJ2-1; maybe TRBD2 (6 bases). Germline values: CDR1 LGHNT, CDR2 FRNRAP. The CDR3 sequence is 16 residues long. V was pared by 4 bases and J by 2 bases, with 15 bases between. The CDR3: CASGSLEGYPYNEQFF. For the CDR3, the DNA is TGTGCTAGTGGTTCCCTGGAGGGCTATCCCTACAATGAGCAGTTCTTC.

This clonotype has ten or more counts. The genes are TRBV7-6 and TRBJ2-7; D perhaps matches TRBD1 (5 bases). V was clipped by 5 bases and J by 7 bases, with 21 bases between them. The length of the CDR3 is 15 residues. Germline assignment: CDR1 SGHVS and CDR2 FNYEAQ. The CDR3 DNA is TGTGCCAGCAGCCCCAGAATCGCAGGGAAGGAGGAGCAGTACTTC. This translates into CASSPRIAGKEEQYF.

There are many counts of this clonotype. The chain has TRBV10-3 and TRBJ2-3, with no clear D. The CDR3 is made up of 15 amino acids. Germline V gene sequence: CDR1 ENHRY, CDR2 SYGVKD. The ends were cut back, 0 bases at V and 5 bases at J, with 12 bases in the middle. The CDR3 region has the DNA TGTGCCATCAGTGAGTCCGCGACCGTAGGAGATACGCAGTATTTT. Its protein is CAISESATVGDTQYF.

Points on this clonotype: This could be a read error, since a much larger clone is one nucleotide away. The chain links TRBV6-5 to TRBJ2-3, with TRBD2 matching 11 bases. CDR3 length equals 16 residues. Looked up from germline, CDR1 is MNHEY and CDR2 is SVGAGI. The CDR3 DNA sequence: TGTGCCGGCAGTTACCTAGCGGGGGGCGTCACAGATACGCAGTATTTT. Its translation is CAGSYLAGGVTDTQYF.

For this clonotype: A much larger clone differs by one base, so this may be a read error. CDR3 protein: CSVDEGVNIGELFF. The CDR3 bases are TGCAGCGTTGACGAGGGAGTGAACATCGGGGAGCTGTTTTTT. The chain has TRBV29-1 and TRBJ2-2; D is possibly TRBD2 (5 bases). Germline-derived CDR1 and CDR2 are SQVTM and ANQGSEA. The CDR3 spans 14 residues.

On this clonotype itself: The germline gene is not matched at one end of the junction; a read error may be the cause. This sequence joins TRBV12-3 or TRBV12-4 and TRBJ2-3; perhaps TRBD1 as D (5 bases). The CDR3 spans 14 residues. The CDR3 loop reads CDSSTGLSTDTQYF. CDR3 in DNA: TGTGACAGCAGTACAGGTCTGAGCACAGATACGCAGTATTTT.

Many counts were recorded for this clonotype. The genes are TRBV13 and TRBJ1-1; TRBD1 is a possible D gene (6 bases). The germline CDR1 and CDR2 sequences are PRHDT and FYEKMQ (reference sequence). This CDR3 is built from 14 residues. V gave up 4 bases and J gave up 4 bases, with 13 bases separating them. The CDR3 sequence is CASSYSGAPTEAFF. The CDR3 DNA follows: TGTGCCAGCAGCTACTCAGGGGCCCCCACTGAAGCTTTCTTT.

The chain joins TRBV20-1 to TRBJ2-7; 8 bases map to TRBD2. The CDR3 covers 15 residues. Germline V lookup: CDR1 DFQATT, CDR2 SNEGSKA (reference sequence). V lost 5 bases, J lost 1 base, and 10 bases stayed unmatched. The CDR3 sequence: CSAPITRGGSYEQYV. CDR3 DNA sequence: TGCAGTGCTCCCATCACCCGCGGGGGGTCCTACGAGCAGTACGTC.

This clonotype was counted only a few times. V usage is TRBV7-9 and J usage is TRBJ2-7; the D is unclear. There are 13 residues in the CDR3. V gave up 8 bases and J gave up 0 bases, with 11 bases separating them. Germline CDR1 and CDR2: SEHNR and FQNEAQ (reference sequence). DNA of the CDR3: TGTGCCAGCTCATACGCGGCCTCCTACGAGCAGTACTTC. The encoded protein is CASSYAASYEQYF.

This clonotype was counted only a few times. CDR3 loop: CASSQDGTSGPHDTQYF. In nucleotides, the CDR3 is TGTGCCAGCAGCCAAGACGGAACTAGCGGCCCTCACGATACGCAGTATTTT. The rearrangement uses TRBV3-1 and TRBJ2-3; the match to TRBD2 covers 8 bases. The J segment lost 6 bases and the V segment lost 0 bases, leaving 11 bases of the junction unmatched. The CDR3 is 17 residues long. Germline lookup yields CDR1 LGHDT and CDR2 YNNKEL (reference sequence).

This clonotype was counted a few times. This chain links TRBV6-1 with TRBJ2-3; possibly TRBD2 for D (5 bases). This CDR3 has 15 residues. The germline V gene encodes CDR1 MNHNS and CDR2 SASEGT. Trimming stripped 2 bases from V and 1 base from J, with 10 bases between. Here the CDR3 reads CASSEWAGRTDTQYF. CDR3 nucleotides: TGTGCCAGCAGTGAATGGGCGGGTCGCACAGATACGCAGTATTTT.

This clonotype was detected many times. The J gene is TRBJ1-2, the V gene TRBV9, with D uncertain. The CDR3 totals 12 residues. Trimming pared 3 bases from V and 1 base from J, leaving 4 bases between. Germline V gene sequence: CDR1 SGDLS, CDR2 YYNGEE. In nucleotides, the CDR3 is TGTGCCAGCAGCGGAAGTAACTATGGCTACACCTTC. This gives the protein CASSGSNYGYTF.

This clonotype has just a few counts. In DNA form, the CDR3 reads TGTGCCAGTAGTATAGATTCGGCTAGCGGGAGGATCCGGGGTTACAATGAGCAGTTCTTC. Its translation: CASSIDSASGRIRGYNEQFF. This chain connects TRBV19 to TRBJ2-1, with 11 bases fitting TRBD2. Germline CDR1 is LNHDA and CDR2 is SQIVND (reference sequence). The CDR3 totals 20 residues. The V gene end was trimmed by 0 bases and the J gene end by 4 bases; junction bases not matched to a gene: 14.

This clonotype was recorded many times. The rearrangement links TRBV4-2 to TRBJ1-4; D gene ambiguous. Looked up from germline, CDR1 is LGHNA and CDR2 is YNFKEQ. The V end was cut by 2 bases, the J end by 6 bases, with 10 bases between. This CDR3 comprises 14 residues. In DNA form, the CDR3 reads TGTGCCAGCAGCCAATCAGGAGGAGATGAAAAACTGTTTTTT. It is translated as CASSQSGGDEKLFF.

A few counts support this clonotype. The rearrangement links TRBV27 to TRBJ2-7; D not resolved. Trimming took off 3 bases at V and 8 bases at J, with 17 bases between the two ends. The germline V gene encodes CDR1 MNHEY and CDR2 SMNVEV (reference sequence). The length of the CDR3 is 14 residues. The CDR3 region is CASSFGNSANKQYF. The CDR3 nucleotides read TGTGCCAGCAGTTTCGGAAATTCAGCGAACAAGCAGTACTTC.

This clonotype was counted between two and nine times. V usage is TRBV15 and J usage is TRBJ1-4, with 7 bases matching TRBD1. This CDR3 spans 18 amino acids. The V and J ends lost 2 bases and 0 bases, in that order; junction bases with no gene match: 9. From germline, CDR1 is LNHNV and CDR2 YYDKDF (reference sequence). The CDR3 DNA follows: TGTGCCACCAGCAGAAACACAGGGGACATACCAACTAATGAAAAACTGTTTTTT. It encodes CATSRNTGDIPTNEKLFF.

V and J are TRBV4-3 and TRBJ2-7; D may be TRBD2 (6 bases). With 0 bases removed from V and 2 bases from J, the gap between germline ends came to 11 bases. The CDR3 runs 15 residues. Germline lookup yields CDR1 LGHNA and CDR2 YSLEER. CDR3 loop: CASSQDAGTPYEQYF. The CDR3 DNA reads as TGCGCCAGCAGCCAAGATGCGGGGACCCCCTACGAGCAGTACTTC.

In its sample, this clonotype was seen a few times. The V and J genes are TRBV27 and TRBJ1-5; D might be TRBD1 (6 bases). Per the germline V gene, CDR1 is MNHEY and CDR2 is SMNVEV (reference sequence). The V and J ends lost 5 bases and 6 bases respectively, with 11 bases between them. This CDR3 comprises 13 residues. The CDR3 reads CASSQGMGQPQHF. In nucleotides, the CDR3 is TGTGCCAGCAGTCAGGGGATGGGTCAGCCCCAGCATTTT.

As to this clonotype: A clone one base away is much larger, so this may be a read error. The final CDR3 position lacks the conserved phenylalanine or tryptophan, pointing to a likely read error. Here the CDR3 reads CASSPGRDSFYEQYS. CDR3 DNA sequence: TGTGCCAGCAGCCCCGGTCGGGACAGTTTCTACGAGCAGTACTCC. The J gene is TRBJ2-7, the V gene TRBV4-2; TRBD1 agrees at 7 bases. The V gene's germline CDR1 is LGHNA and CDR2 YNFKEQ. J lost 3 bases, V lost 4 bases, and 9 bases had no gene match. The CDR3 consists of 15 residues.

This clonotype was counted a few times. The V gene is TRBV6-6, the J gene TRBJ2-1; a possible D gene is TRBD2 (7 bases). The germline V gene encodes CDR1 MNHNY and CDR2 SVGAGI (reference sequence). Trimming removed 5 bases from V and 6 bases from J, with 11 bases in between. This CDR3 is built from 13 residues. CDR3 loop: CASSGGALNEQFF. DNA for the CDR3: TGTGCCAGCAGTGGGGGGGCGCTCAATGAGCAGTTCTTC.

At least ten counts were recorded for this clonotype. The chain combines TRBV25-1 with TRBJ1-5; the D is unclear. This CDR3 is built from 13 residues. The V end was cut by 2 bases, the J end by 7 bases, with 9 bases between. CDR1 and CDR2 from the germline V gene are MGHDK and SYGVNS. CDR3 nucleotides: TGTGCCAGCAGTGAAGGACTGGGGCAGCCCCAGCATTTT. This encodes CASSEGLGQPQHF.

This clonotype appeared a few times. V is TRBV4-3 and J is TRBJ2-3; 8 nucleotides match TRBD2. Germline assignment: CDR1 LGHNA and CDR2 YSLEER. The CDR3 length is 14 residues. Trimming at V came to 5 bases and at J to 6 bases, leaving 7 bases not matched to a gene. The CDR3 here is CASSAGTRDDTQYF. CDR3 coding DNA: TGCGCCAGCAGCGCCGGGACTAGGGACGATACGCAGTATTTT.